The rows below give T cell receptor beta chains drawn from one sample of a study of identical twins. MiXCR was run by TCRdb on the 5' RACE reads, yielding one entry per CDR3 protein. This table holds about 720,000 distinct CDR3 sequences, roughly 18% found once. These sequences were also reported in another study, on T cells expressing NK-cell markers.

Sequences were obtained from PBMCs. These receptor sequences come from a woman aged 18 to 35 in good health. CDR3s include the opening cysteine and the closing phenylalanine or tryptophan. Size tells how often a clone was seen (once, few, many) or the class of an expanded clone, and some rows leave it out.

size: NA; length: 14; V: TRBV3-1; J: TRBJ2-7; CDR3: CASSQDQGNYEQYF
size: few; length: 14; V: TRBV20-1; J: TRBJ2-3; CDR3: CSSRLAGGIDTQYF
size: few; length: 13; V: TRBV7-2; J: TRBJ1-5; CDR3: CASSFRRLQPQHF
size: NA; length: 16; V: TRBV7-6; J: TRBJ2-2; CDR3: CASSSPGGLNTGELFF
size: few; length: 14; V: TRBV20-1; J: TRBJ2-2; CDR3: CSAREGGRTGELFF
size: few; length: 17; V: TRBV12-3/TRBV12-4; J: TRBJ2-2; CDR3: CASSRTSGRENTGELFF
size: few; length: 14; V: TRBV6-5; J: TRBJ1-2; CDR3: CASSYTATGVGYTF
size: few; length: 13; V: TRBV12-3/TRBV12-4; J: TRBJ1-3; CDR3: CASLGQGRNTIYF
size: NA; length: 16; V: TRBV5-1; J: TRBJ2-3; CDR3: CARPRPRGQGTDTQYF
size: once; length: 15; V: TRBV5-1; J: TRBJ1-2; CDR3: CASSLVAGTEYGYTF
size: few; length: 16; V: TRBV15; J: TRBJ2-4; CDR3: CATSRDHWTSENIQYF
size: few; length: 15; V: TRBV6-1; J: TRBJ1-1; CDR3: CASSTLDRQNTEAFF
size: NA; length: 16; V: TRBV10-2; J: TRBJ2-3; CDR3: CASRDGGRTPLNTQYF
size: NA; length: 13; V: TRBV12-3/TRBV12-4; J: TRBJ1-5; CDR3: CASRSTGNQPQHF
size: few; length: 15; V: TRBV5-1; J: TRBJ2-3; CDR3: CASATSGDLGDTQYF
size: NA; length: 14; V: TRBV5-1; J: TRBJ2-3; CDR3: CASSYRLVADTQYF
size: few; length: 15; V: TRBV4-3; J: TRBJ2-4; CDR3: CASSLKSGGSYIQYF
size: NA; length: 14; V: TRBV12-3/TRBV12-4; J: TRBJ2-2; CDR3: CACWTSGHTGELFF
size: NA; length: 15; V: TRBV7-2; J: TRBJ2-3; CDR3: CASSLAQAARGTQYF
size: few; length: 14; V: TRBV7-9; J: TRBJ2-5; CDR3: CASSSATGRETQYF
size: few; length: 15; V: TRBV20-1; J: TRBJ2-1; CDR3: CSVSVGDLVGNEQFF
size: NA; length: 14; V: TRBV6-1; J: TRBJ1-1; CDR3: CASSEVGRDTEAFF
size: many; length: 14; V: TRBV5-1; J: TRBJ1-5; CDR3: CASSLGQGAQPQHF
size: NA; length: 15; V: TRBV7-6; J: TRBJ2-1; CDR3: CASSPPGRQYNEQFF
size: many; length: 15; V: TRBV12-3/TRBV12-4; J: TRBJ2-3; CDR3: CASSLLAGLTDTQYF
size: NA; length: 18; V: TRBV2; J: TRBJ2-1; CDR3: CASSDREVAGGHHNEQFF
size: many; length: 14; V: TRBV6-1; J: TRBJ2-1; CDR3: CASRGLAGGNEQFF
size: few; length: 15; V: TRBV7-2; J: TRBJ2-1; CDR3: CASSTSGTAYNEQFF
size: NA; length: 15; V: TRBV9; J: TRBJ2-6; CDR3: CASSVGVVGANVLTF
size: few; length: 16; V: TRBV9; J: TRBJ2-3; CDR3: CASSPHGGGSTDTQYF
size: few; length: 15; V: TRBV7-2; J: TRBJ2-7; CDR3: CASTSGLADSYEQYF
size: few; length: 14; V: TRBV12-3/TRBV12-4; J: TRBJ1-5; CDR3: CASSPGTVNQPQHF
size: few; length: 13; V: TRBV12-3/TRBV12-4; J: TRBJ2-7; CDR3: CASSLVLGGEQYF
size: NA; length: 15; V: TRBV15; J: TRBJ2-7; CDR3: CATSISQGGRNEQYF
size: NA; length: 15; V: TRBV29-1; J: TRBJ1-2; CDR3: CSVDPSTGKSRGYTF
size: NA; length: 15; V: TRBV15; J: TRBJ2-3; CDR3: CATSREWTSTDTQYF
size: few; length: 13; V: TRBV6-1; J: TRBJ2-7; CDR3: CASRTGQIYEQYF
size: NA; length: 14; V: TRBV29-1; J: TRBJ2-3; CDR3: CSAGTSVGTDTQYF
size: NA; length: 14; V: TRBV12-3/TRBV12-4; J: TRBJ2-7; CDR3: CASSLGGRPYEQYF
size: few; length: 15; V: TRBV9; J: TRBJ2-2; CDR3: CASSGRRDNTGELFF
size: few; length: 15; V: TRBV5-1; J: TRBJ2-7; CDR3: CASSLVGGGHYEQYF
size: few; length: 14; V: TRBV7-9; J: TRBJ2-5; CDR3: CASSFSGGKETQYF
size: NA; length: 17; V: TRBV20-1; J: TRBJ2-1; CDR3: CSARMKNGTSGYNEQFF
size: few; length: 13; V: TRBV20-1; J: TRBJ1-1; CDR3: CSASHGKNTEAFF
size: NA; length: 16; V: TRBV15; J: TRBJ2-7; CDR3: CATSRDRPGRGYEQYF
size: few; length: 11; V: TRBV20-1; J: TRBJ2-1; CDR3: CSATVEAGQFF
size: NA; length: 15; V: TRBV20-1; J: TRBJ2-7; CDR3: CSASRYRDSSYEQYF
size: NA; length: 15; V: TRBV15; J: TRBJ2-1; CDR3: CATSSTGTRYNEQFF
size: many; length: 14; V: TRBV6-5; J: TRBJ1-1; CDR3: CASSYSGGNTEAFF
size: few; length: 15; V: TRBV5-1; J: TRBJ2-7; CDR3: CASSLSGDGLYEQYF
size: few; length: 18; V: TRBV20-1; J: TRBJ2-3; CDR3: CSARDASGASIITDTQYF
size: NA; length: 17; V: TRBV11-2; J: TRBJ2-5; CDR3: CASNQSPPGCGGETQYF
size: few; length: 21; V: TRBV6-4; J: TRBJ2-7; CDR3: CASSDLQGAGVLAFSTYEQYF
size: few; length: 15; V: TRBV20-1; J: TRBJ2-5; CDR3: CSGVRDRGYQETQYF
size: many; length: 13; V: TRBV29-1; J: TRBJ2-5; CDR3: CSAEGDGQETQYF
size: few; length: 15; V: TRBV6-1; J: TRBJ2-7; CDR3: CASRSKGTGGYEQYF
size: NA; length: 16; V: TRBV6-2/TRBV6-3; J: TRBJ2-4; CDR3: CASSYRQALAKNIQYF
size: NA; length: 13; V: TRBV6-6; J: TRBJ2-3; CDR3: CAHMGGQADTQYF
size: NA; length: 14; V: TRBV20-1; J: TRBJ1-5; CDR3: CSANPRGGNQPQHF